This is a list of T cell receptor beta chains from one sample in a study of shared clonotypes between healthy human individuals. The assay was immunoSEQ multiplex PCR, and TCRdb's table has in-frame clones only and misses some. The sample includes 2 million to 2.5 million clones, 95% of them seen just once. Material: naive CD4+ T cells sorted from blood. The source is a man between 18 and 35 years old in good health. Each CDR3 is given with its conserved first and last residue. Each record gives: J gene, V gene, D gene, clone size, CDR3 DNA, CDR3 protein. The D gene is left open where the match is weak. Size is omitted from some rows. Given values are once, few, many or a class for expanded clones.

TRBJ2-7,TRBV30,TRBD1,NA,TGTGCCTGGTCCACCGGGACAGGGCGCTACGAGCAGTACTTC,CAWSTGTGRYEQYF
TRBJ1-4,TRBV4-3,NA,NA,TGCGCCAGCAGCCAAGAACATGGCTCCCCCGCGGGACAAGAAAAACTGTTTTTT,CASSQEHGSPAGQEKLFF
TRBJ1-2,TRBV28,NA,NA,TGTGCCAGCAGTTTAGAGGTACGGGGCTACACCTTC,CASSLEVRGYTF
TRBJ2-1,TRBV9,NA,NA,TGTGCCAGCAGCGTTGGGACCCGAGGCGATGAGCAGTTCTTC,CASSVGTRGDEQFF
TRBJ1-4,TRBV4-1,NA,NA,TGCGCCAGCAGCCTACCGGGACGGGGGAATGAAAAACTGTTTTTT,CASSLPGRGNEKLFF
TRBJ1-6,TRBV5-6,TRBD1,NA,TGTGCCAGCAGCTCCACAGGGGGCGGAGGTTCACCCCTCCACTTT,CASSSTGGGGSPLHF
TRBJ2-1,TRBV2,TRBD2,once,TGTGCCAGCAGTGAGACTAGCGGGCCAAATGAGCAGTTCTTC,CASSETSGPNEQFF
TRBJ1-1,TRBV4-3,NA,NA,TGCGCCAGCAGCCCGGGTGTGGCGGGGGTGGCTTTCTTT,CASSPGVAGVAFF
TRBJ2-7,TRBV28,NA,once,TGTGCCAGCAGCCGGGCTGGGTACGAGCAGTACTTC,CASSRAGYEQYF
TRBJ2-1,TRBV7-9,TRBD2,NA,TGTGCCAGCAGCTTAGATCGGCTAGCGGGTGACAATGAGCAGTTCTTC,CASSLDRLAGDNEQFF
TRBJ2-2,TRBV5-1,TRBD1,NA,TGCGCCAGCAGCCCAGGGGGCGTCGACACCGGGGAGCTGTTTTTT,CASSPGGVDTGELFF
TRBJ2-4,TRBV7-2,TRBD2,NA,TGTGCCAGCAGCTCCCCCGGGACTAGCGGGAGGGCAGCGTACTTC,CASSSPGTSGRAAYF
TRBJ2-3,TRBV5-3,NA,NA,TGTGCCAGAAGCTGGACCCTATATCTCCGGGGCACAGATACGCAGTATTTT,CARSWTLYLRGTDTQYF
TRBJ2-3,TRBV11-3,TRBD2,NA,TGTGCCAGCAGTCTCGGAGCGGGGCACACAGATACGCAGTATTTT,CASSLGAGHTDTQYF
TRBJ1-2,TRBV6-1,NA,NA,TGTGCCAGCAGTGAAAGGGGGGCCCCCTATGGCTACACCTTC,CASSERGAPYGYTF
TRBJ1-1,TRBV6-5,TRBD1,NA,TGTGCCAGCAGTTTCCGGACAGGTCTGAACACTGAAGCTTTCTTT,CASSFRTGLNTEAFF
TRBJ2-5,TRBV5-1,TRBD1,NA,TGCGCCAGCAGCTTCACAGGGGTGGGGAGCCAAGAGACCCAGTACTTC,CASSFTGVGSQETQYF
TRBJ2-5,TRBV7-7,NA,NA,TGTGCTAGCAGCGCCACTGGGGGTTATGGAGAGACCCAGTACTTC,CASSATGGYGETQYF
TRBJ1-6,TRBV30,NA,NA,TGTGCCTCCGACGCGAACTATAATTCACCCCTCCACTTT,CASDANYNSPLHF
TRBJ1-4,TRBV4-1,NA,once,TGCGCCAGCAGGTCACAGGGTACAACTAATGAAAAACTGTTTTTT,CASRSQGTTNEKLFF
TRBJ1-2,TRBV27,NA,once,TGTGCCAGCAGTTTTCGGGACGGGAGGGGCTACACCTTC,CASSFRDGRGYTF
TRBJ2-2,TRBV4-1,NA,NA,TGCGCCAGCAGCCCATATATCGGTGGGGTTGCGAACACCGGGGAGCTGTTTTTT,CASSPYIGGVANTGELFF